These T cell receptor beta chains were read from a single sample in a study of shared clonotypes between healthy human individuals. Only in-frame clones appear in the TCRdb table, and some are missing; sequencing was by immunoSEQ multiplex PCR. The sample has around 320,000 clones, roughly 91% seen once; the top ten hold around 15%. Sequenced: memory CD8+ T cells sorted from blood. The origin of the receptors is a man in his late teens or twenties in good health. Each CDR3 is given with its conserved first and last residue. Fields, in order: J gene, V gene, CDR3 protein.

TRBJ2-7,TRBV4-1,CASSHDGLAGGLYEQYF
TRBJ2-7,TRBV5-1,CASSLDAGAFYEQYF
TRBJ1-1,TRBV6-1,CASSLHRTAEAFF
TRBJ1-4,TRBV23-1,CASSLRADREKLFF
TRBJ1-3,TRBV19,CASSTFAGNTIYF
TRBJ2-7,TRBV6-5,CASSDTGGEQYF
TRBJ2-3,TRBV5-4,CASSPGASGGSYTDTQYF
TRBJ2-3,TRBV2,CASSVRGSTDTQYF
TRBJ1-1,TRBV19,CASSIPWDATEAFF
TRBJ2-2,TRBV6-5,CASTFTGTTGELFF
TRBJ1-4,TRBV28,CASSFRGGVEKLFF
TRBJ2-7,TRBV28,CASSVTGIESYEQYF
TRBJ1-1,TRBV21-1,CASNRRALNTEAFF
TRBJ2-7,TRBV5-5,CASSFSGAEYEQYF
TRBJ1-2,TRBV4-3,CASSQDLQTGFYGYTF
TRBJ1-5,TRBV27,CASSLSGYSNQPQHF
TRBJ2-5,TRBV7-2,CASSSATSPDWYQETQYF
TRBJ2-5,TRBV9,CASSPTRFGETQYF
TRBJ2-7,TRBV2,CASSEGPAGRAYEQYF
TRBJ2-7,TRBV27,CASSTGLPSYEQYF
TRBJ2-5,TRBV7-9,CASSLPTSGIPQETQYF
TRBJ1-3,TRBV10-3,CAISEPGYPLSGNTIYF
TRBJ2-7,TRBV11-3,CASSLGTGAVDEQYF
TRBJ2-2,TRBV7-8,CASSLGGSGSSNTGELFF
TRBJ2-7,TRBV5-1,CASSLDPGQVFYEQYF
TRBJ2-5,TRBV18,CASSSEETQYF
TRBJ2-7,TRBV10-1,CASSDTGDSYEQYF
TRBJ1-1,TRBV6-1,CASSDGGPFEAFF
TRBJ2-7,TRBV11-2,CASRGGLAGVYEQYF
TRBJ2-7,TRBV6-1,CASSATGWDYEQYF
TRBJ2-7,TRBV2,CASSPPGAAQGEQYF
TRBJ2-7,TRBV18,CASSPTGFYEQYF
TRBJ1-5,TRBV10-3,CAIGPGQDNQPQHF
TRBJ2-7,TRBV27,CASSFGLGEQYF
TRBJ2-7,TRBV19,CASSIGLAGVYEQYF
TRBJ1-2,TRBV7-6,CASSLCRGCLGGYTF
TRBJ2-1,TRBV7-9,CASSSTSTEQFF
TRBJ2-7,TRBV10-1,CASSVYRAYSYEQYF
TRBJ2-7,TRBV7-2,CASSPSGNLFEQYF